This TCR beta chain was observed in a study of blood T cell repertoires in COVID-19. For the study at large: The United States, Italy and Spain provided the acute and convalescent COVID-19 samples. Sources were T cells, B-cell-depleted T cells, or PBMCs; the material itself was cDNA or gDNA.

Between the trimmed V and J ends, which lost 1 base and 5 bases, there was a span of 12 bases. The CDR3 has 16 residues. Germline values: CDR1 LGHDT, CDR2 YNNKEL (reference sequence). In the study's own analysis: Amplified reference gene primers provided the basis for estimating nucleated cell counts. TCRdb's copy holds only in-frame clones and misses some; the assay was immunoSEQ multiplex PCR. For V, J and clone size, that table is used; D and trimming come from the DNA. Of 130,000 to 150,000 clones listed, approximately 88% are singletons. This clone was counted only a few times. The material sequenced was peripheral blood. This TCR was sampled from a woman in her 50s with acute or convalescent COVID-19. The chain has TRBV3-1 (or the pseudogene TRBV3-2) and TRBJ1-6; D not certain. CDR3 sequence reads: CASSQGVGPHNSPLHF. The CDR3 DNA is TGTGCCAGCAGCCAAGGAGTGGGCCCCCATAATTCACCCCTCCACTTT.